The clone carrying this TCR beta chain was recorded at least ten times. This CDR3 region has 17 residues. Germline CDR1 and CDR2: SGHRS and YFSETQ. Between the trimmed V and J ends, which lost 3 bases and 2 bases, there was a span of 20 bases. One entry per CDR3 protein, called by TCRdb with MiXCR from the 5' RACE reads. The sample carries about 240,000 distinct CDR3 sequences, about 7% recorded once. The sample is drawn from a study of T cells after yellow fever vaccination. This TCR was recovered from a man aged 25-45 years who received the YFV17D yellow fever vaccine. The specimen was CD4+ T cells sorted from PBMCs, collected 15 days after the yellow fever booster vaccination. The rearrangement joins TRBV5-1 to TRBJ1-2; perhaps TRBD1 as D (6 bases). Here the CDR3 DNA reads TGCGCCAGCAGCTCGCCGTCCGGGACACAAAGCAACTATGGCTACACCTTC. Protein product: CASSSPSGTQSNYGYTF.